This TCR beta chain emerged from a study of blood T cell repertoires in COVID-19. The sample holds one count of this clone. CDR3 length: 15 amino acids. V shed 1 base, J shed 8 bases, and the junction held 4 bases outside the gene matches. CDR1 and CDR2 (germline): LGHNA, YSLEER. Participants' own reports of clinical history determined their cohort assignment. Data came from immunoSEQ multiplex PCR; TCRdb stores just in-frame clones and leaves some out. The data contain 200,000 to 250,000 clones, around 88% of them singletons. This TCR was recovered from a woman aged 50 to 65 with acute COVID-19. V gene TRBV4-3 combines with J gene TRBJ1-6, with TRBD1 identical over 8 bases. What was sequenced was PBMCs or T cells enriched from blood (not recorded which). CDR3 DNA: TGCGCCAGCAGCCAAGGGACAGGGAGTTATTCACCCCTCCACTTT. Translation gives CASSQGTGSYSPLHF.